This T cell receptor (beta chain) emerged from a study of post-analysis software for immune sequencing data. Regarding the study as a whole: About 5 TRBV segments, including TRBV5-6, TRBV5-1 and TRBV20-1, were more frequent in patients than controls.

Germline CDR1 SGHTA, CDR2 FQGNSA. V was trimmed by 4 bases and J by 2 bases, leaving 15 bases between them. This CDR3 is 17 amino acids long. To note about this clonotype: Antigen unknown.

The library was made from cDNA and included unique molecular identifiers. When about 1 to 11 million T cells were used, they gave roughly 490,000 cDNA molecules. TCRdb reprocessed the PCR reads via MiXCR and lists one record per CDR3 protein. The sample contains about half a million distinct CDR3 sequences, 30% to 40% of which appear only once. This clonotype was sampled from a girl aged 2-17 years with multiple sclerosis. The material sequenced was blood. This sequence joins TRBV7-2 and TRBJ2-6; D might be TRBD1 or TRBD2, each matching 5 bases. Written as DNA, the CDR3 is TGTGCCAGCAGCTCTCGCAGGGAGAAGACTGGGGCCAACGTCCTGACTTTC. This gives the protein CASSSRREKTGANVLTF.